The 26 T cell receptor beta chains given below trace back to one sample, sequenced in a study of blood T cell repertoires in COVID-19. TCRdb's copy holds only in-frame clones and misses some; the assay was immunoSEQ multiplex PCR. The table includes hundreds of thousands of clones, around 91% detected once. Sequencing was carried out using PBMCs or T cells enriched from blood (not recorded which). The receptors originated from a man aged 30 to 45 who had been exposed to COVID-19.

This chain links TRBV4-1 with TRBJ1-2; tentatively, D is TRBD1 (5 bases). Germline V CDR1 and CDR2: MGHRA, YSYEKL. The CDR3 covers 13 residues. Between the trimmed V and J ends, which lost 1 base and 6 bases, there was a span of 9 bases. The CDR3 DNA reads as TGCGCCAGCAGCCAAGGGCAGGGTAATGGCTACACCTTC. It translates to CASSQGQGNGYTF.

The chain uses TRBV9 and TRBJ1-1; D is uncertain. The CDR3 has 15 residues. Germline values: CDR1 SGDLS, CDR2 YYNGEE. Trimming cost V 0 bases and J 0 bases, with 9 bases left between them. The CDR3 DNA follows: TGTGCCAGCAGCGTAGGTCAGGTGATGAACACTGAAGCTTTCTTT. Amino acid sequence: CASSVGQVMNTEAFF.

DNA for the CDR3: TGTGCCAGCAGCCAATTCGTGAACACTGAAGCTTTCTTT. Protein product: CASSQFVNTEAFF. V and J are TRBV3-1 (or the pseudogene TRBV3-2) and TRBJ1-1; the D is unclear. Between the trimmed V and J ends, which lost 2 bases and 0 bases, there was a span of 4 bases. The CDR3 is 13 residues long. Per the germline V gene, CDR1 is LGHDT and CDR2 is YNNKEL (reference sequence).

The chain uses TRBV5-4 and TRBJ1-2; 9 bases map to TRBD1. This CDR3 has 15 residues. V was clipped by 3 bases and J by 4 bases; unmatched bases: 7. CDR1 is SGHNT, CDR2 YYREEE, per germline (reference sequence). CDR3 DNA sequence: TGTGCCAGCAGCTGGGGACAGGGAAGCACCTATGGCTACACCTTC. Its translation is CASSWGQGSTYGYTF.

The chain is built from TRBV9 and TRBJ2-7; the match to TRBD2 covers 13 bases. The CDR3 has 15 residues. The germline CDR1 and CDR2 sequences are SGDLS and YYNGEE. J lost 2 bases, V lost 4 bases, and 3 bases had no gene match. CDR3 in amino acids: CASSPGLAGTYEQYF. The CDR3 DNA reads TGTGCCAGCAGCCCGGGACTAGCGGGGACCTACGAGCAGTACTTC.

The chain joins TRBV6-5 to TRBJ1-6; 7 positions match TRBD1. Germline V gene data show CDR1 as MNHEY and CDR2 as SVGAGI. With V trimmed by 0 bases and J by 10 bases, 6 bases remained unmatched. This CDR3 region has 15 residues. The CDR3, as DNA: TGTGCCAGCAGTTACTCCTCTGGGACAGTCTCACCCCTCCACTTT. Translating it yields CASSYSSGTVSPLHF.

V gene TRBV5-4 combines with J gene TRBJ1-2; 7 bases are a match to TRBD1. Germline CDR1 is SGHNT and CDR2 is YYREEE (reference sequence). This CDR3 has 15 amino acids. The V and J ends lost 4 bases and 1 base, in that order; junction bases with no gene match: 7. The CDR3 sequence: CASSPLRDSNYGYTF. CDR3 bases: TGTGCCAGCAGCCCCCTCCGGGACAGTAACTATGGCTACACCTTC.

This clone is a singleton in its sample. The CDR3 DNA is TGTGCCAGCAGCTGGACTAGCGGAACCACAGATACGCAGTATTTT. Its translation: CASSWTSGTTDTQYF. V is TRBV5-4 and J is TRBJ2-3, with 10 bases that match TRBD2. Germline lookup yields CDR1 SGHNT and CDR2 YYREEE (reference sequence). The CDR3 loop spans 15 amino acids. V shed 3 bases, J shed 2 bases, and the junction held 3 bases outside the gene matches.

CDR3 nucleotide sequence: TGTGCCAGCAGCCAGGGCGGGTCAAATGAGCAGTTCTTC. As protein: CASSQGGSNEQFF. The chain joins TRBV3-1 (or the pseudogene TRBV3-2) to TRBJ2-1, with D perhaps TRBD2 (5 bases). The germline V and J ends were trimmed by 3 bases and 7 bases, with 10 bases remaining between them. Germline CDR1 LGHDT, CDR2 YNNKEL (reference sequence). The CDR3 sequence is 13 residues long.

The rearrangement joins TRBV19 to TRBJ2-7, with D perhaps matching TRBD2 (6 bases). There are 15 residues in the CDR3. Germline V CDR1 and CDR2: LNHDA, SQIVND (reference sequence). V was cut by 5 bases and J by 7 bases, with 21 bases left in between. The CDR3 loop is CASSSPGLTLREQYF. The CDR3 coding sequence is TGTGCCAGTAGTTCCCCGGGACTGACTCTACGAGAGCAGTACTTC.

This chain links TRBV5-1 with TRBJ2-7; TRBD1 matches 9 bases. CDR3 size: 14 residues. The V segment lost 3 bases and the J segment 1 base; nucleotides outside the gene matches: 2. Germline lookup yields CDR1 SGHRS and CDR2 YFSETQ. In nucleotides, the CDR3 is TGCGCCAGCAGCTCCGGGACAGGGTCCTACGAGCAGTACTTC. This gives the protein CASSSGTGSYEQYF.

The sample holds one count of this clone. This chain uses TRBV19 with TRBJ2-7; D perhaps matches TRBD2 (5 bases). CDR3 length: 12 amino acids. Trimming removed 3 bases from V and 5 bases from J, with 8 bases in between. CDR1 LNHDA and CDR2 SQIVND come from the germline V gene (reference sequence). The CDR3 here is CASSIRGHEQYF. DNA of the CDR3: TGTGCCAGTAGTATTCGGGGTCACGAGCAGTACTTC.

V and J are TRBV7-2 and TRBJ1-1; D is undetermined. Germline CDR1 and CDR2: SGHTA and FQGNSA. The CDR3 is made up of 14 amino acids. Trimming removed 1 base from V and 3 bases from J, with 9 bases in between. This CDR3 reads CASSLEGADTEAFF. As DNA, the CDR3 is TGTGCCAGCAGCTTAGAAGGAGCGGACACTGAAGCTTTCTTT. Using reference TRBV7-2 and TRBJ1-1 for the parts outside the CDR3, the full variable domain is GAGVSQSPSNKVTEKGKDVELRCDPISGHTALYWYRQSLGQGLEFLIYFQGNSAPDKSGLPSDRFSAERTGGSVSTLTIQRTQQEDSAVYLCASSLEGADTEAFFGQGTRLTVV.

This clone came up many times. The V gene is TRBV30, the J gene TRBJ1-5, with 7 bases lining up with TRBD1. The V gene end was trimmed by 3 bases and the J gene end by 6 bases; junction bases not matched to a gene: 5. The CDR3 extends over 13 amino acids. The germline gives CDR1 GTSNPN, CDR2 SVGIG (reference sequence). As DNA, the CDR3 is TGTGCCTGGAGCGGGACAGTAACTCAGCCCCAGCATTTT. This translates into CAWSGTVTQPQHF.

This clone showed up just a few times. This chain connects TRBV6-5 to TRBJ2-2, with 10 nucleotides matching TRBD1. V dropped 5 bases and J dropped 9; count of bases not matched to a gene: 6. CDR3 length: 14 residues. Germline V gene data show CDR1 as MNHEY and CDR2 as SVGAGI. CDR3 in DNA: TGTGCCAGCAGTATAGGGACAGGGGTGAGGGAGCTGTTTTTT. The encoded protein is CASSIGTGVRELFF.

This chain connects TRBV9 to TRBJ2-2; 9 positions agree with TRBD2. Germline V gives CDR1 SGDLS, CDR2 YYNGEE. The CDR3 is 16 residues long. V gave up 0 bases and J gave up 5 bases; unmatched junction bases: 5. The CDR3, as DNA: TGTGCCAGCAGCGTAGGGCTAGCGGGGATTACCGGGGAGCTGTTTTTT. This gives the protein CASSVGLAGITGELFF.

The chain uses TRBV9 and TRBJ2-2; D is undetermined. Germline assignment: CDR1 SGDLS and CDR2 YYNGEE. The CDR3 consists of 13 residues. V lost 3 bases and J lost 6, with 9 bases in between. CDR3 region: CASSDHYPGELFF. CDR3 nucleotides: TGTGCCAGCAGCGACCACTACCCCGGGGAGCTGTTTTTT.

CDR3 amino acids: CASSVATAGGYYGYTF. CDR3 in DNA: TGTGCCAGCAGCGTAGCTACGGCAGGGGGGTACTATGGCTACACCTTC. The rearrangement links TRBV9 to TRBJ1-2, with 7 bases that match TRBD1. The CDR3 totals 16 residues. Germline V CDR1 and CDR2: SGDLS, YYNGEE. Trimming took 0 bases from V and 3 from J; bases not matched to a gene: 8.

The chain combines TRBV5-4 with TRBJ1-1, with D perhaps TRBD1 (6 bases). Trimming left V 0 bases short and J 5 bases short, with 14 bases between. This CDR3 has 15 residues. Germline V gene sequence: CDR1 SGHNT, CDR2 YYREEE (reference sequence). CDR3 DNA: TGTGCCAGCAGCTTGGAGGGGGGGCGGTGGACTGAAGCTTTCTTT. It is translated as CASSLEGGRWTEAFF.

The V call is TRBV9, the J call TRBJ2-5; no clear D gene. V was shortened by 1 base and J by 5 bases, with 15 bases between the two germline ends. The CDR3 is 15 amino acids. From germline, CDR1 is SGDLS and CDR2 YYNGEE. As DNA, the CDR3 is TGTGCCAGCAGCGTATCATGGTTAGCTGGGGAGACCCAGTACTTC. It encodes CASSVSWLAGETQYF.

The genes are TRBV6-5 and TRBJ1-2; no definite D call. The germline gives CDR1 MNHEY, CDR2 SVGAGI. The CDR3 spans 13 residues. The V gene lost 5 bases and the J gene lost 4 bases, with 11 bases spanning the gap. CDR3 sequence: CASSTVFGYGYTF. CDR3 bases: TGTGCCAGCAGTACAGTGTTCGGCTATGGCTACACCTTC.

This sequence joins TRBV30 and TRBJ2-5; D remains unclear. V lost 3 bases, J lost 2 bases, and 4 bases lay in between. The CDR3 consists of 11 residues. Germline values: CDR1 GTSNPN, CDR2 SVGIG (reference sequence). Written as DNA, the CDR3 is TGTGCCTGGAGATCGCAAGAGACCCAGTACTTC. Translated: CAWRSQETQYF.

This chain connects TRBV5-5 to TRBJ1-1; D perhaps matches TRBD1 (5 bases). This CDR3 contains 13 residues. Germline-derived CDR1 and CDR2 are SGHKS and YYEKEE (reference sequence). Here the CDR3 reads CASAQGQNTEAFF. CDR3 DNA sequence: TGTGCGTCGGCGCAGGGCCAGAACACTGAAGCTTTCTTT.

The chain is built from TRBV5-1 and TRBJ1-3; no firm D call. CDR1 and CDR2 from the germline V gene are SGHRS and YFSETQ. Trimming removed 1 base from V and 1 base from J, with 12 bases in between. This CDR3 is 16 amino acids long. Here the CDR3 reads CASSLMRGLSGNTIYF. The CDR3 DNA sequence: TGCGCCAGCAGCTTGATGCGGGGTCTGTCTGGAAACACCATATATTTT.

The CDR3 sequence is CASSLVDRSYNEQFF. CDR3 coding DNA: TGCGCCAGCAGCTTGGTAGACAGGTCCTACAATGAGCAGTTCTTC. This chain links TRBV5-1 with TRBJ2-1, with D perhaps matching TRBD1 (6 bases). Trimming pared 0 bases from V and 1 base from J, leaving 8 bases between. The CDR3 contains 15 residues. The germline V gene has CDR1 SGHRS and CDR2 YFSETQ.

This chain connects TRBV5-5 to TRBJ1-1; D is perhaps TRBD1 (6 bases). The germline V gene encodes CDR1 SGHKS and CDR2 YYEKEE (reference sequence). The CDR3 loop spans 14 amino acids. Trimming shortened V by 2 bases and J by 1 base, and 9 bases separated the two germline ends. The CDR3 sequence is CASSFRGQNTEAFF. Written as DNA, the CDR3 is TGTGCCAGCAGCTTCAGGGGTCAGAACACTGAAGCTTTCTTT.